This TCR beta chain was sequenced during a study of blood T cell repertoires in COVID-19. Overall study: From T cells, B-cell-depleted T cells, or PBMCs came the material, which was cDNA or gDNA.

This CDR3 is 18 amino acids long. V dropped 8 bases and J dropped 0; count of bases not matched to a gene: 10. Germline CDR1 SGHVS, CDR2 FQNEAQ. The assay was immunoSEQ multiplex PCR, and TCRdb's table has in-frame clones only and misses some. The sample consists of over 200,000 clones, approximately 85% of them appearing once. Clinical history as reported by participants underpinned cohort assignment. The rearrangement uses TRBV7-8 and TRBJ2-1; TRBD2 matches at 13 bases. This receptor was obtained from a woman aged 45-59 years who had recovered from COVID-19. The sample consisted of PBMCs or T cells enriched from blood (not recorded which). CDR3 sequence: CASAGGLAGLSSYNEQFF. The CDR3 bases are TGTGCCAGCGCTGGGGGACTAGCGGGATTAAGCTCCTACAATGAGCAGTTCTTC.